The source of this T cell receptor beta chain is a study of T-cell memory formation after mild COVID-19 (dated by TCRdb to the early 2020s). Regarding the study in general: Most TCR sequence clusters were specific to one of the two donors. In a couple of donors, T-cell clones that expanded and contracted after mild COVID-19 were followed by sequencing TCRalpha and TCRbeta repertoires longitudinally. Two young, previously healthy adult volunteers, one female and one male, were included in the cohort. Here is what the overall study found, with its caveats: Contracting CD4+ clones turned up mainly in the CM and EM memory subsets, whereas EMRA was where CD8+ clones were enriched. Only a couple of mild cases were covered by the study, and larger cohorts that include severe cases with pre-infection samples were considered necessary. Clones that contracted from day 15 to 85 showed balanced CD4/CD8 phenotypes, whereas a second wave of clones that expanded from day 15 to 37 leaned towards CD4+. Some responding clones were detected in pre-infection memory, suggesting pre-existing cross-reactive memory T cells joined the SARS-CoV-2 response. SARS-CoV-2 specificity was not confirmed for the second-wave clones peaking on day 37.

The CDR3 goes from the cysteine to the phenylalanine over 16 residues. The retained sequence is limited to the CDR3, 48 bases, with the frame set at the first base. Relative to germline, V is 5 bases shorter and J is 5 bases shorter, with 20 bases between their ends. There are many counts of this clonotype. It has no known antigen specificity. The record has no base qualities; no much larger clone is one base away. Ficoll-Paque density gradient centrifugation was the method used to isolate PBMCs. Sequencing relied on an Illumina NovaSeq 6000. TCRalpha and TCRbeta cDNA libraries were built by 5'RACE with constant-segment primers, adding sample barcodes and unique molecular identifiers. Trizol reagent was used to extract RNA from every sample. The libraries were amplified in two PCR steps, and the second step added a second sample barcode and Illumina TruSeq adapters. Libraries were sequenced on an Illumina NovaSeq with 2 x 150 bp paired-end reads. For the original study's pipeline: Reads were demultiplexed and collapsed into UMI-guided consensus sequences with migec v1.2.7. With mixcr v2.1.11, UMI consensuses were aligned to TRA and TRB V and J templates and assembled into clonotypes. A clonotype was counted as expanded or contracted only if both edgeR and NoisET called the change significant, with noise models trained on biological replicates. For edgeR calls, the cutoffs were a false discovery rate-adjusted p below 0.01 and a log2 fold-change threshold of 1. As an exploratory analysis of dynamics, max-normalized trajectories of the 1000 most abundant clonotypes were examined with PCA combined with hierarchical clustering. Separately sequenced CD4+ and CD8+ repertoires were used to assign the CD4 or CD8 phenotype of responding clones. TCRdb applied fastp at Q25 and MiXCR to the public reads, then kept only in-frame beta chains. Records with the same CDR3 protein are collapsed into one entry carrying the most frequent genes and DNA. TCRdb assigned the V and J calls; the authors' analysis was not used. The sample contains about 350,000 distinct CDR3 sequences, roughly an eighth of them found a single time. The ten largest clonotypes hold approximately 22% of the sample.

The chain is made from TRBV12-3 or TRBV12-4 and TRBJ2-3; TRBD1 could be the D gene, as 6 bases match. The clonotype was recovered from a man younger than 35 who had mild COVID-19 (a few samples of this study predate the infection). The sample titles of this study are shuffled in the database, so cell type and time point are left out; the donor was told from shared clones. Specimen: PBMCs or a T cell subset sorted from them (not recorded which). CDR3 region: CASSPEQGRRGDTQYF. The nucleotide sequence reads TGTGCCAGCAGTCCCGAACAGGGACGGAGAGGAGATACGCAGTATTTT.